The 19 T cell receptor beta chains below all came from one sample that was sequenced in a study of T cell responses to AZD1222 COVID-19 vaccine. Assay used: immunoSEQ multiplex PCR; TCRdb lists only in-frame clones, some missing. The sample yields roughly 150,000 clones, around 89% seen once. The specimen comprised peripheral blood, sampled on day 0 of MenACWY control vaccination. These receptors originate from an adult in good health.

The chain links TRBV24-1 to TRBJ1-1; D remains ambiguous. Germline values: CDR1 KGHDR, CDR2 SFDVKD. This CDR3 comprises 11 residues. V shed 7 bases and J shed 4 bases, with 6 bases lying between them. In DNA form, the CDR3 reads TGTGCCACCAGCGATACCACTGAAGCTTTCTTT. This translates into CATSDTTEAFF.

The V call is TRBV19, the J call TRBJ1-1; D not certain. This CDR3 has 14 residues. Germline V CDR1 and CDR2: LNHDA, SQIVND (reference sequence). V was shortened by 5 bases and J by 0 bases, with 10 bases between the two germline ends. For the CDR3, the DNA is TGTGCCAGTAGTTCTCCTTGGGTGAACACTGAAGCTTTCTTT. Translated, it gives CASSSPWVNTEAFF.

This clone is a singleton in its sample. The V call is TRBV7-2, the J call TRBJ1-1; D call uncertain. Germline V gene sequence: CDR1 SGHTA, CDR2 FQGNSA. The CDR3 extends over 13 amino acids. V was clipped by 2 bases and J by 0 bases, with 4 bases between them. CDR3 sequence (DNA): TGTGCCAGCAGCTTATTCGTGAACACTGAAGCTTTCTTT. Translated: CASSLFVNTEAFF.

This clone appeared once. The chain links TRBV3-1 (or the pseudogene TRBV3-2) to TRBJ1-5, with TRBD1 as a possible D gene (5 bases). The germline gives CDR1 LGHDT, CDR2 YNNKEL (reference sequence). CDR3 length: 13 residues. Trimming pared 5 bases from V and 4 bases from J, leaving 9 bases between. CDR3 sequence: CASSWDGNQPQHF. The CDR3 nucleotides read TGTGCCAGCAGCTGGGACGGTAATCAGCCCCAGCATTTT.

In DNA form, the CDR3 reads TGTGCCAGCAGCCAAAGGCGGTTAAGCTCCTACAATGAGCAGTTCTTC. Amino acid sequence: CASSQRRLSSYNEQFF. The chain has TRBV3-1 (or the pseudogene TRBV3-2) and TRBJ2-1, with D unresolved. Trimming left V 2 bases short and J 0 bases short, with 11 bases between. The germline gives CDR1 LGHDT, CDR2 YNNKEL (reference sequence). The CDR3 is made up of 16 amino acids.

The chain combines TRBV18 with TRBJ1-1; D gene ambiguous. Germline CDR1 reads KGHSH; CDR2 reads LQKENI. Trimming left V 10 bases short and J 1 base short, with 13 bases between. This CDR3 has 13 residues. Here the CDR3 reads CANGVNRNTEAFF. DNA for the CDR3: TGTGCCAACGGAGTTAACCGGAACACTGAAGCTTTCTTT.

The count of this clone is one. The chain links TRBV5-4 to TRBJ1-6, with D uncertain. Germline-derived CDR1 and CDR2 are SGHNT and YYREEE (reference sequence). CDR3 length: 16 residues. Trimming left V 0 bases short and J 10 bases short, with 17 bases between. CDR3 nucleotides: TGTGCCAGCAGCTTGGAGTTTCGACAAAAAGGGTCACCCCTCCACTTT. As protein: CASSLEFRQKGSPLHF.

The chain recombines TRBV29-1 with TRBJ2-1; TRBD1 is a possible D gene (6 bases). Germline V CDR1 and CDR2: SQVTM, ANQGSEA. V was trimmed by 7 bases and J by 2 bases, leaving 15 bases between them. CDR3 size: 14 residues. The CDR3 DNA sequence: TGCAGCGCTTCTACAGGGTTAACCTACAATGAGCAGTTCTTC. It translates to CSASTGLTYNEQFF.

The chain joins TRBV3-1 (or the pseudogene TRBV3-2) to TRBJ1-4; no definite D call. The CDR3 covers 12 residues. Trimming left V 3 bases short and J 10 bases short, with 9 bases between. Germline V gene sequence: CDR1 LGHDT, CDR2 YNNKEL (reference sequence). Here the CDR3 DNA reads TGTGCCAGCAGCCACGATATGAGAAAACTGTTTTTT. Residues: CASSHDMRKLFF.

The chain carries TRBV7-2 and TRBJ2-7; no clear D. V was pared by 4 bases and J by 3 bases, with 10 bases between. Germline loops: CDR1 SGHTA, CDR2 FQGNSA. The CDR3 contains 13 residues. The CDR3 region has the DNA TGTGCCAGCAGCTCGGAGACCGGCTACGAGCAGTACTTC. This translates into CASSSETGYEQYF.

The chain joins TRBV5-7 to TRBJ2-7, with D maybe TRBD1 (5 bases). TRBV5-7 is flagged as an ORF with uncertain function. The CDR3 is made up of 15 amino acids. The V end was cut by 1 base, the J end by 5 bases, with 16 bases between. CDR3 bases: TGTGCCAGCAGCTTGACAGGCCGGCTTGTCGACGAGCAGTACTTC. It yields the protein CASSLTGRLVDEQYF.

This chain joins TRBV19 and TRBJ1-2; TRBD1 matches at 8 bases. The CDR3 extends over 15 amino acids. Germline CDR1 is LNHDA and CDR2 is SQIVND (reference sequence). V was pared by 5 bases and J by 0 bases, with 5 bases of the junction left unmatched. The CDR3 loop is CASSSATGANYGYTF. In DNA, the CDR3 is TGTGCCAGTAGTTCGGCGACAGGGGCTAACTATGGCTACACCTTC.

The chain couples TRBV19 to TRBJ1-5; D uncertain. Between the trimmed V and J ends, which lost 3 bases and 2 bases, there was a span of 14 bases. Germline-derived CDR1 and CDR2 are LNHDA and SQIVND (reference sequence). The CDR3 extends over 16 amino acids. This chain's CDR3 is CASSIFPLRRNQPQHF. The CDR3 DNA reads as TGTGCCAGTAGTATTTTCCCACTCAGACGCAATCAGCCCCAGCATTTT.

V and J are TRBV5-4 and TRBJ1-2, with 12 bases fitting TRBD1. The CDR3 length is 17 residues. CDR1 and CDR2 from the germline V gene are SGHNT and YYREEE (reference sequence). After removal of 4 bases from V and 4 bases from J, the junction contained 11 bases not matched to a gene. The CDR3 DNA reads TGTGCCAGCAGCGCTCCCGGGACAGGGGGCCCAAGCTATGGCTACACCTTC. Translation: CASSAPGTGGPSYGYTF.

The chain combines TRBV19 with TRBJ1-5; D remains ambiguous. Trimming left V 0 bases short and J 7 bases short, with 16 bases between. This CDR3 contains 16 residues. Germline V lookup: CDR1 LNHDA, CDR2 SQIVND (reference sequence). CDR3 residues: CASSIDQERAGQPQHF. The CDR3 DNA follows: TGTGCCAGTAGTATAGATCAGGAACGGGCGGGGCAGCCCCAGCATTTT.

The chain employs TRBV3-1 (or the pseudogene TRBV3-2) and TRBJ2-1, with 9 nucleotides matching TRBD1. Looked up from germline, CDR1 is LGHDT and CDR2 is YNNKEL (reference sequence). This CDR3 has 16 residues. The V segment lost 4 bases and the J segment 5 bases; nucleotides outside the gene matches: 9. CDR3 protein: CASSLTGGIGHNEQFF. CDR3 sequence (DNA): TGTGCCAGCAGCCTCACAGGGGGCATAGGTCACAATGAGCAGTTCTTC.

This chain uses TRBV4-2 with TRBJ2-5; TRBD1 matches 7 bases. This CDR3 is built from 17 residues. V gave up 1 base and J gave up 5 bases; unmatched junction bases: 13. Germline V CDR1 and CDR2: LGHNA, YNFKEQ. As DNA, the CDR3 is TGTGCCAGCAGCCAAGGGGATTCGACAGGGCAGATGGAGACCCAGTACTTC. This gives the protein CASSQGDSTGQMETQYF.

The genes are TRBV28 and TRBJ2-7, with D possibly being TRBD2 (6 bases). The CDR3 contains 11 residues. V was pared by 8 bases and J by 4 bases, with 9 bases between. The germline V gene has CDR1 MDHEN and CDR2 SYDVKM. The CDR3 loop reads CASAGGYEQYF. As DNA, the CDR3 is TGTGCCAGCGCAGGAGGGTACGAGCAGTACTTC.

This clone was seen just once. CDR3 in DNA: TGTGCCAGCAGCTCTCGGACTAGCGGGGGCAGCTCCTACAATGAGCAGTTCTTC. Translated: CASSSRTSGGSSYNEQFF. The chain combines TRBV7-6 with TRBJ2-1; 13 bases fit TRBD2. Germline assignment: CDR1 SGHVS and CDR2 FNYEAQ. The CDR3 runs to 18 residues. V shed 4 bases and J 0 bases; nucleotides not matched to a gene: 6.